The 32 T cell receptor beta chains given below trace back to one sample, sequenced in a study of tumor-infiltrating lymphocytes in localized non-small cell lung cancer. Generated by immunoSEQ multiplex PCR, the TCRdb table keeps only in-frame clones and is missing some. The data hold 25,000 to 30,000 clones, with 70% to 90% observed a single time. Source material: lung tumor tissue. These receptors all stem from a human donor with non-small cell lung cancer.

This clone appeared a few times. V gene TRBV19 combines with J gene TRBJ1-2; TRBD1 is a possible D gene (6 bases). V lost 1 base and J lost 4, with 19 bases in between. The CDR3 is made up of 17 amino acids. Per germline, CDR1 LNHDA and CDR2 SQIVND (reference sequence). CDR3 bases: TGTGCCAGTAGTATAGGATTTGGACAGACTGCTATCTATGGCTACACCTTC. It codes for CASSIGFGQTAIYGYTF. Supplemented by reference TRBV19 and TRBJ1-2, the full variable domain reads DGGITQSPKYLFRKEGQNVTLSCEQNLNHDAMYWYRQDPGQGLRLIYYSQIVNDFQKGDIAEGYSVSREKKESFPLTVTSAQKNPTAFYLCASSIGFGQTAIYGYTFGSGTRLTVV.

This clone was recorded only once. The chain carries TRBV6-4 and TRBJ1-6; the D gene is possibly TRBD1 (5 bases). CDR3 length: 15 residues. V was shortened by 6 bases and J by 7 bases, with 16 bases between the two germline ends. The V gene's germline CDR1 is MRHNA and CDR2 SNTAGT. CDR3 residues: CASRIQGMGNSPLHF. The CDR3 DNA is TGTGCCAGCAGGATCCAGGGAATGGGGAATTCACCCCTCCACTTT.

This chain links TRBV7-6 with TRBJ2-7; 8 nucleotides agree with TRBD1. From germline, CDR1 is SGHVS and CDR2 FNYEAQ. V lost 1 base, J lost 4 bases, and 6 bases stayed unmatched. The CDR3 consists of 15 residues. The DNA for the CDR3 is TGTGCCAGCAGCTTAGGACAGGGGAATTCGTACGAGCAGTACTTC. It specifies CASSLGQGNSYEQYF.

The CDR3 sequence is CASSFDAGELFF. In nucleotides, the CDR3 is TGCGCCAGCAGCTTCGATGCTGGGGAGCTGTTTTTT. V is TRBV5-1 and J is TRBJ2-2, with D hard to call. Trimming took 2 bases from V and 8 from J, leaving 7 bases between them. Germline CDR1 and CDR2: SGHRS and YFSETQ. The CDR3 is 12 amino acids. The entire variable domain, with the rest obtained from reference TRBV5-1 and TRBJ2-2, is as follows: KAGVTQTPRYLIKTRGQQVTLSCSPISGHRSVSWYQQTPGQGLQFLFEYFSETQRNKGNFPGRFSGRQFSNSRSEMNVSTLELGDSALYLCASSFDAGELFFGEGSRLTVL.

This clone was counted between two and nine times. The rearrangement joins TRBV2 to TRBJ1-1; D is uncertain. The germline CDR1 and CDR2 sequences are SNHLY and FYNNEI. Trimming removed 6 bases from V and 11 bases from J, with 13 bases in between. This CDR3 has 11 amino acids. The CDR3 bases are TGTGCCAGCAGATTGGATGGAGAGGCTTTCTTT. Protein sequence: CASRLDGEAFF.

The rearrangement joins TRBV10-3 to TRBJ2-6, with 11 nucleotides matching TRBD1. V gave up 4 bases and J gave up 0 bases; unmatched junction bases: 8. Germline V gene sequence: CDR1 ENHRY, CDR2 SYGVKD. CDR3 length: 19 amino acids. The CDR3 bases are TGTGCCATCAGTGGATCGCCGGGACAGGGGGGCTCTGGGGCCAACGTCCTGACTTTC. Translated: CAISGSPGQGGSGANVLTF.

The sample holds one count of this clone. The V call is TRBV9, the J call TRBJ2-2; 9 bases map to TRBD1. The CDR3 consists of 14 residues. V shed 2 bases and J 6 bases; nucleotides not matched to a gene: 2. The germline V gene has CDR1 SGDLS and CDR2 YYNGEE. The DNA for the CDR3 is TGTGCCAGCAGCGTGAGGACAGGGGCCGGGGAGCTGTTTTTT. This sequence encodes CASSVRTGAGELFF.

V usage is TRBV30 and J usage is TRBJ2-3; 11 nucleotides match TRBD2. The CDR3 has 15 amino acids. In germline, CDR1 is GTSNPN, CDR2 SVGIG (reference sequence). V lost 2 bases, J lost 5 bases, and 6 bases stayed unmatched. CDR3 in DNA: TGTGCCTGGAGTTATAGCGGGGGGGCAAGAGATACGCAGTATTTT. Its protein product is CAWSYSGGARDTQYF.

This rearrangement joins TRBV4-3 to TRBJ1-1; D might be TRBD1 (6 bases). CDR1 and CDR2 from the germline V gene are LGHNA and YSLEER. Between the trimmed V and J ends, which lost 3 bases and 5 bases, there was a span of 19 bases. This CDR3 is built from 16 residues. The CDR3 spells CASSQGGGVSGTEAFF. Here the CDR3 DNA reads TGCGCCAGCAGCCAGGGGGGCGGGGTCTCAGGAACTGAAGCTTTCTTT.

V gene TRBV7-2 combines with J gene TRBJ2-5, with 7 bases fitting TRBD1. CDR1 and CDR2 (germline): SGHTA, FQGNSA. The CDR3 sequence is 15 residues long. The trim removed 5 bases at V and 5 bases at J, leaving 11 bases unmatched. The CDR3 DNA is TGTGCCAGCAGCGCGCAAGGGGGCGCGCGGGAGACCCAGTACTTC. It encodes CASSAQGGARETQYF.

This clone was counted a single time. The V call is TRBV7-2, the J call TRBJ2-3; D call uncertain. Germline V gives CDR1 SGHTA, CDR2 FQGNSA. V dropped 1 base and J dropped 5 bases, with 4 bases sitting between them. The CDR3 has 12 residues. The CDR3 loop is CASSLDEDTQYF. The CDR3 DNA reads TGTGCCAGCAGCTTAGATGAAGATACGCAGTATTTT.

V gene TRBV30 combines with J gene TRBJ1-5; D might be TRBD1 (6 bases). Germline assignment: CDR1 GTSNPN and CDR2 SVGIG (reference sequence). This CDR3 spans 15 amino acids. V gave up 0 bases and J gave up 4 bases, with 13 bases separating them. The CDR3 DNA reads as TGTGCCTGGAGTGTAGGTACAGGGTGGAATCAGCCCCAGCATTTT. This sequence encodes CAWSVGTGWNQPQHF.

The DNA for the CDR3 is TGCGCCAGCAGCCAAGAGACAGCGTACACCTTC. Its protein product is CASSQETAYTF. The chain employs TRBV4-1 and TRBJ1-2; possible D gene TRBD1, 5 bases. The CDR3 is 11 amino acids. V lost 0 bases and J 11 bases, leaving 7 bases between the germline ends. Germline loops: CDR1 MGHRA, CDR2 YSYEKL.

This clone was observed a single time. The V gene is TRBV5-6, the J gene TRBJ2-1, with D unclear. V was cut by 0 bases and J by 9 bases, with 7 bases left in between. This CDR3 comprises 12 residues. Germline CDR1 and CDR2: SGHDT and YYEEEE. The CDR3 sequence: CASSLDPGEQFF. DNA for the CDR3: TGTGCCAGCAGCTTGGACCCGGGTGAGCAGTTCTTC. Full variable domain (remainder filled in from reference TRBV5-6 and TRBJ2-1): DAGVTQSPTHLIKTRGQQVTLRCSPKSGHDTVSWYQQALGQGPQFIFQYYEEEERQRGNFPDRFSGHQFPNYSSELNVNALLLGDSALYLCASSLDPGEQFFGPGTRLTVL.

This chain uses TRBV9 with TRBJ2-1, with TRBD2 matching 9 bases. V lost 3 bases and J lost 7; bases outside the gene matches: 17. Looked up from germline, CDR1 is SGDLS and CDR2 is YYNGEE. This CDR3 region has 18 residues. Here the CDR3 reads CASSAQGRAGGMVNEQFF. Here the CDR3 DNA reads TGTGCCAGCAGCGCCCAAGGGAGAGCGGGGGGCATGGTAAATGAGCAGTTCTTC.

The chain is built from TRBV4-3 and TRBJ1-6; no definite D call. The CDR3 sequence is 15 residues long. The V end lost 0 bases, the J end lost 5 bases, and 8 bases lay between the germline ends. Germline assignment: CDR1 LGHNA and CDR2 YSLEER. The CDR3 nucleotides read TGCGCCAGCAGCCAAGACCTCAAGAATAATTCACCCCTCCACTTT. Translating gives CASSQDLKNNSPLHF.

The count of this clone is one. The chain carries TRBV19 and TRBJ2-7; TRBD2 matches at 8 bases. J gave up 5 bases and V 4 bases, and 4 bases lay outside the gene matches. This CDR3 is built from 13 residues. Germline V gives CDR1 LNHDA, CDR2 SQIVND (reference sequence). CDR3 sequence reads: CASSRGLGDEQYF. The CDR3 DNA follows: TGTGCCAGTAGTAGGGGACTAGGGGACGAGCAGTACTTC.

The chain employs TRBV5-6 and TRBJ2-1; 9 positions match TRBD1. This CDR3 has 14 amino acids. Germline V gene sequence: CDR1 SGHDT, CDR2 YYEEEE. The ends lost 4 bases at V and 12 bases at J; junction bases unmatched: 11. The CDR3 coding sequence is TGTGCCAGCAGCACCGGGACAGGGTTATCGCGGCAGTTCTTC. Translating gives CASSTGTGLSRQFF.

V gene TRBV4-3 combines with J gene TRBJ2-1; 9 nucleotides align to TRBD2. J gave up 5 bases and V 0 bases, and 5 bases lay outside the gene matches. The CDR3 runs 16 residues. Germline V lookup: CDR1 LGHNA, CDR2 YSLEER. The CDR3 nucleotides read TGCGCCAGCAGCCAAGATAGGCCTAGCGGGGACAATGAGCAGTTCTTC. It specifies CASSQDRPSGDNEQFF.

The genes are TRBV4-2 and TRBJ1-2, with D possibly being TRBD1 (6 bases). The CDR3 totals 16 residues. Germline CDR1 and CDR2: LGHNA and YNFKEQ. The V end lost 0 bases, the J end lost 5 bases, and 16 bases lay between the germline ends. CDR3 coding DNA: TGTGCCAGCAGCCAAGACCTTACAGGGATCGGGTATGGCTACACCTTC. This gives the protein CASSQDLTGIGYGYTF.

The J gene is TRBJ1-5, the V gene TRBV27; D is perhaps TRBD1 (6 bases). Trimming left V 3 bases short and J 6 bases short, with 15 bases between. Germline-derived CDR1 and CDR2 are MNHEY and SMNVEV (reference sequence). This CDR3 has 15 residues. CDR3 loop: CASSLSQTGSQPQHF. The CDR3, as DNA: TGTGCCAGCAGTTTGTCGCAGACAGGCAGTCAGCCCCAGCATTTT.

The genes are TRBV30 and TRBJ1-2; TRBD1 matches 7 bases. Germline CDR1 and CDR2: GTSNPN and SVGIG (reference sequence). This CDR3 spans 14 amino acids. With 2 bases clipped from V and 6 bases from J, the junction kept 9 bases outside the gene matches. The chain's CDR3 is CAWSSGEGAHGYTF. CDR3 DNA: TGTGCCTGGAGTTCCGGGGAGGGGGCACATGGCTACACCTTC. The whole variable domain, remainder taken from reference TRBV30 and TRBJ1-2, is SQTIHQWPATLVQPVGSPLSLECTVEGTSNPNLYWYRQAAGRGLQLLFYSVGIGQISSEVPQNLSASRPQDRQFILSSKKLLLSDSGFYLCAWSSGEGAHGYTFGSGTRLTVV.

V usage is TRBV6-6 and J usage is TRBJ2-2; D is perhaps TRBD2 (5 bases). This CDR3 has 16 amino acids. Germline V gene data show CDR1 as MNHNY and CDR2 as SVGAGI (reference sequence). V was shortened by 4 bases and J by 4 bases, with 16 bases between the two germline ends. The chain's CDR3 is CASSSPAGESTGELFF. In nucleotides, the CDR3 is TGTGCCAGCAGTTCACCCGCTGGGGAGTCCACCGGGGAGCTGTTTTTT.

This chain joins TRBV28 and TRBJ2-5; tentatively, D is TRBD1 (6 bases). This CDR3 region has 13 residues. Trimming cost V 3 bases and J 2 bases, with 7 bases left between them. CDR1 and CDR2 from the germline V gene are MDHEN and SYDVKM. The CDR3 DNA follows: TGTGCCAGCAGTTTGAGGGGGCAAGAGACCCAGTACTTC. Translation gives CASSLRGQETQYF. The complete variable domain, with remaining parts taken from reference TRBV28 and TRBJ2-5, reads DVKVTQSSRYLVKRTGEKVFLECVQDMDHENMFWYRQDPGLGLRLIYFSYDVKMKEKGDIPEGYSVSREKKERFSLILESASTNQTSMYLCASSLRGQETQYFGPGTRLLVL.

This chain connects TRBV21-1 to TRBJ2-7; TRBD1, as called in the table, went unchecked against the DNA. TRBV21-1 is a recognized pseudogene. This CDR3 region has 14 residues. This CDR3 is CASSGRDRAYEQYF. The CDR3 bases are TGTGCCAGCAGCGGCCGGGACAGGGCCTACGAGCAGTACTTC.

This clone was picked up one time. This chain connects TRBV5-1 to TRBJ2-7; tentatively, D is TRBD2 (5 bases). V was shortened by 3 bases and J by 2 bases, with 18 bases between the two germline ends. CDR1 SGHRS and CDR2 YFSETQ come from the germline V gene. The CDR3 length is 16 residues. In DNA form, the CDR3 reads TGCGCCAGCAGCTGGGAACCCGTTCCCGGGACCTACGAGCAGTACTTC. It specifies CASSWEPVPGTYEQYF.

The V gene is TRBV18, the J gene TRBJ2-1; D is tentatively TRBD1 or TRBD2 (7 bases each). Germline V gene data show CDR1 as KGHSH and CDR2 as LQKENI. V was cut by 3 bases and J by 5 bases, with 17 bases left in between. This CDR3 comprises 16 residues. The CDR3 sequence is CASSPRSGGANNEQFF. The CDR3 region has the DNA TGTGCCAGCTCACCGCGGTCAGGGGGGGCAAACAATGAGCAGTTCTTC. Full variable domain (outside the CDR3, taken from reference TRBV18 and TRBJ2-1): NAGVMQNPRHLVRRRGQEARLRCSPMKGHSHVYWYRQLPEEGLKFMVYLQKENIIDESGMPKERFSAEFPKEGPSILRIQQVVRGDSAAYFCASSPRSGGANNEQFFGPGTRLTVL.

The CDR3 loop reads CASTLGQERTGELFF. In DNA, the CDR3 is TGTGCCAGCACCCTCGGACAGGAGAGGACCGGGGAGCTGTTTTTT. The rearrangement joins TRBV27 to TRBJ2-2, with 7 nucleotides matching TRBD1. The junction had 10 bases not matched to a gene; V was cut back by 7 bases and J by 5 bases. The CDR3 runs to 15 residues. CDR1 MNHEY and CDR2 SMNVEV come from the germline V gene (reference sequence).

The count of this clone is one. The gene calls are TRBV7-2 and TRBJ1-5; 8 bases are shared with TRBD1. CDR1 is SGHTA, CDR2 FQGNSA, per germline. V shed 0 bases and J 2 bases; nucleotides not matched to a gene: 0. This CDR3 is built from 15 residues. The CDR3 region is CASSLADRGNQPQHF. The CDR3 DNA follows: TGTGCCAGCAGCTTAGCGGACAGGGGCAATCAGCCCCAGCATTTT.

The rearrangement links TRBV5-4 to TRBJ2-7, with D possibly being TRBD1 (5 bases). V lost 5 bases and J lost 2, with 17 bases in between. CDR3 length: 15 residues. Germline loops: CDR1 SGHNT, CDR2 YYREEE (reference sequence). In DNA, the CDR3 is TGTGCCAGCAGTCTCGTAGACAGTAGGACCTACGAGCAGTACTTC. Its protein product is CASSLVDSRTYEQYF. The whole variable domain, remainder taken from reference TRBV5-4 and TRBJ2-7, is ETGVTQSPTHLIKTRGQQVTLRCSSQSGHNTVSWYQQALGQGPQFIFQYYREEENGRGNFPPRFSGLQFPNYSSELNVNALELDDSALYLCASSLVDSRTYEQYFGPGTRLTVT.

The chain joins TRBV5-5 to TRBJ1-5; D is ambiguous. The germline V gene has CDR1 SGHKS and CDR2 YYEKEE (reference sequence). V lost 5 bases and J 3 bases, leaving 6 bases between the germline ends. The CDR3 runs 12 residues. The CDR3 DNA follows: TGTGCCAGCAGTCTCTACAATCAGCCCCAGCATTTT. Translation gives CASSLYNQPQHF.

This chain joins TRBV5-1 and TRBJ2-5, with 8 bases lining up with TRBD1. The V segment lost 3 bases and the J segment 2 bases; nucleotides outside the gene matches: 3. CDR3 size: 14 residues. Per the germline V gene, CDR1 is SGHRS and CDR2 is YFSETQ. CDR3 loop: CASSYGQGQETQYF. The DNA for the CDR3 is TGCGCCAGCAGCTATGGACAGGGTCAAGAGACCCAGTACTTC.